The 24 T cell receptor beta chains reported below all come from one sample, sequenced in a study of blood T cell repertoires in COVID-19. Data came from immunoSEQ multiplex PCR; TCRdb stores just in-frame clones and leaves some out. The sample carries 310,000 or so clones, roughly 87% recorded once. The specimen sequenced was PBMCs or T cells enriched from blood (not recorded which). These receptors were taken from a woman aged 18-29 years who had recovered from COVID-19.

V gene TRBV19 combines with J gene TRBJ2-7; 11 bases align to TRBD2. The CDR3 has 15 amino acids. J gave up 3 bases and V 2 bases, and 3 bases lay outside the gene matches. Looked up from germline, CDR1 is LNHDA and CDR2 is SQIVND (reference sequence). The CDR3 sequence is CASSIQLAGVYEQYF. As DNA, the CDR3 is TGTGCCAGTAGTATACAACTAGCGGGAGTCTACGAGCAGTACTTC. The whole variable domain, filled in from reference TRBV19 and TRBJ2-7, reads DGGITQSPKYLFRKEGQNVTLSCEQNLNHDAMYWYRQDPGQGLRLIYYSQIVNDFQKGDIAEGYSVSREKKESFPLTVTSAQKNPTAFYLCASSIQLAGVYEQYFGPGTRLTVT.

The chain links TRBV5-1 to TRBJ1-4; 8 nucleotides line up with TRBD1. V shed 4 bases, J shed 7 bases, and the junction held 6 bases outside the gene matches. The CDR3 loop spans 14 amino acids. CDR1 and CDR2 (germline): SGHRS, YFSETQ. CDR3: CASSLEQGGEKLFF. CDR3 in DNA: TGCGCCAGCAGCCTGGAACAGGGGGGTGAAAAACTGTTTTTT.

The chain recombines TRBV7-8 with TRBJ2-7; 7 bases align to TRBD2. CDR3 length equals 15 residues. Germline V CDR1 and CDR2: SGHVS, FQNEAQ. Trimming at V came to 5 bases and at J to 5 bases, leaving 12 bases not matched to a gene. The CDR3 DNA reads as TGTGCCAGCAGCGTACTGAGCGGGAACAAGGACGAGCAGTACTTC. Protein sequence: CASSVLSGNKDEQYF.

The V call is TRBV19, the J call TRBJ2-6, with 9 bases aligning to TRBD1. This CDR3 region has 16 residues. The V segment lost 6 bases and the J segment 0 bases; nucleotides outside the gene matches: 3. Germline CDR1 LNHDA, CDR2 SQIVND (reference sequence). CDR3 region: CASSPQGASGANVLTF. The CDR3 DNA reads as TGTGCCAGTAGCCCACAGGGGGCCTCTGGGGCCAACGTCCTGACTTTC. The variable domain in full, completed from reference TRBV19 and TRBJ2-6, reads DGGITQSPKYLFRKEGQNVTLSCEQNLNHDAMYWYRQDPGQGLRLIYYSQIVNDFQKGDIAEGYSVSREKKESFPLTVTSAQKNPTAFYLCASSPQGASGANVLTFGAGSRLTVL.

V and J are TRBV19 and TRBJ2-7, with 8 bases identical to TRBD1. Trimming took 4 bases from V and 0 from J; bases not matched to a gene: 14. CDR3 length: 18 amino acids. Germline V gene data show CDR1 as LNHDA and CDR2 as SQIVND (reference sequence). In nucleotides, the CDR3 is TGTGCCAGTAGTACTCAGGGACAGGCGAAGGCCTCCTCCTACGAGCAGTACTTC. Encoded protein: CASSTQGQAKASSYEQYF.

The V and J genes are TRBV19 and TRBJ2-7, with 10 bases aligning to TRBD1. V gave up 1 base and J gave up 3 bases; unmatched junction bases: 0. Germline V gene lookup returns CDR1 LNHDA and CDR2 SQIVND (reference sequence). This CDR3 comprises 14 residues. CDR3 coding DNA: TGTGCCAGTAGTATAGGGGACAGGGGCTACGAGCAGTACTTC. The encoded protein is CASSIGDRGYEQYF.

The chain couples TRBV14 to TRBJ2-7; 9 bases align to TRBD1. In germline, CDR1 is SGHDN, CDR2 FVKESK. The length of the CDR3 is 15 residues. The junction had 6 bases not matched to a gene; V was cut back by 4 bases and J by 2 bases. As DNA, the CDR3 is TGTGCCAGCAGCCGAGGGTGGACAGGGGCCTACGAGCAGTACTTC. This translates into CASSRGWTGAYEQYF.

The chain carries TRBV2 and TRBJ2-1; D is undetermined. The CDR3 has 13 amino acids. Germline CDR1 and CDR2: SNHLY and FYNNEI. Between the trimmed V and J ends, which lost 4 bases and 5 bases, there was a span of 9 bases. The CDR3 DNA sequence: TGTGCCAGCAGTGCTTTTTTCGACAATGAGCAGTTCTTC. It encodes CASSAFFDNEQFF.

This chain connects TRBV3-1 (or the pseudogene TRBV3-2) to TRBJ1-1; D unclear. The germline V gene encodes CDR1 LGHDT and CDR2 YNNKEL (reference sequence). Trimming removed 1 base from V and 0 bases from J, with 9 bases in between. The CDR3 contains 15 residues. CDR3 residues: CASSQVNSVNTEAFF. In nucleotides, the CDR3 is TGTGCCAGCAGCCAAGTTAATTCCGTGAACACTGAAGCTTTCTTT.

The chain links TRBV7-2 to TRBJ1-5, with 8 positions matching TRBD1. The CDR3 sequence is 18 residues long. Germline CDR1 is SGHTA and CDR2 is FQGNSA. V lost 3 bases to trimming and J lost 5 bases; unmatched junction nucleotides: 15. The CDR3 coding sequence is TGTGCCAGCAGCTTCCGACCCCCAGGACAGGGAGGGGATCAGCCCCAGCATTTT. Amino acids: CASSFRPPGQGGDQPQHF.

This clone occurred once. The chain employs TRBV2 and TRBJ1-5; 12 bases align to TRBD1. Germline trimming cut 8 bases from V and 3 bases from J; bases unmatched to any gene: 8. Germline V gene lookup returns CDR1 SNHLY and CDR2 FYNNEI. The CDR3 runs to 16 residues. CDR3 loop: CASFRDRGLDNQPQHF. The CDR3 DNA sequence: TGTGCCAGCTTCCGGGACAGGGGGCTGGACAATCAGCCCCAGCATTTT.

The chain couples TRBV28 to TRBJ1-1; D not resolved. Per germline, CDR1 MDHEN and CDR2 SYDVKM. The CDR3 is made up of 14 amino acids. Trimming took 6 bases from V and 0 from J, leaving 11 bases between them. CDR3 residues: CASRGYDLNTEAFF. The CDR3 DNA reads as TGTGCCAGCAGGGGCTACGATTTGAACACTGAAGCTTTCTTT.

The chain links TRBV15 to TRBJ2-3, with D perhaps TRBD2 (7 bases). V was cut by 0 bases and J by 0 bases, with 16 bases left in between. Germline V lookup: CDR1 LNHNV, CDR2 YYDKDF (reference sequence). The CDR3 has 18 amino acids. Written as DNA, the CDR3 is TGTGCCACCAGCAGAGATCTGAGGGGGGGCATGAGCACAGATACGCAGTATTTT. Protein product: CATSRDLRGGMSTDTQYF.

This chain joins TRBV7-9 and TRBJ2-1, with 11 nucleotides matching TRBD2. With 4 bases clipped from V and 7 bases from J, the junction kept 6 bases outside the gene matches. The germline gives CDR1 SEHNR, CDR2 FQNEAQ (reference sequence). The CDR3 consists of 15 residues. The CDR3 sequence: CASSSRTSGSNEQFF. CDR3 DNA: TGTGCCAGCAGCTCAAGGACTAGCGGGTCAAATGAGCAGTTCTTC. Full variable domain (remainder filled in from reference TRBV7-9 and TRBJ2-1): DTGVSQNPRHKITKRGQNVTFRCDPISEHNRLYWYRQTLGQGPEFLTYFQNEAQLEKSRLLSDRFSAERPKGSFSTLEIQRTEQGDSAMYLCASSSRTSGSNEQFFGPGTRLTVL.

J is TRBJ1-2 and V is TRBV19; D is unresolved. The CDR3 loop spans 12 amino acids. The germline V and J ends were trimmed by 5 bases and 4 bases, with 8 bases remaining between them. Germline CDR1 is LNHDA and CDR2 is SQIVND (reference sequence). CDR3 sequence: CASSSSGYGYTF. Written as DNA, the CDR3 is TGTGCCAGTAGTTCATCGGGCTATGGCTACACCTTC.

The chain employs TRBV5-4 and TRBJ2-3, with TRBD1 as a possible D gene (6 bases). The CDR3 runs to 15 residues. The germline V gene encodes CDR1 SGHNT and CDR2 YYREEE (reference sequence). The V end lost 3 bases, the J end lost 3 bases, and 14 bases lay between the germline ends. The CDR3 DNA is TGTGCCAGCAGCTCTACAGGGCTCCCGACAGATACGCAGTATTTT. Its protein is CASSSTGLPTDTQYF.

This clone was found once. The V and J genes are TRBV6-5 and TRBJ1-2; D uncertain. CDR1 is MNHEY and CDR2 is SVGAGI in the germline V gene. This CDR3 contains 15 residues. V lost 6 bases and J 1 base, leaving 15 bases between the germline ends. The CDR3 loop reads CASSLNGGFNYGYTF. CDR3 DNA: TGTGCCAGCAGCCTTAACGGAGGATTTAACTATGGCTACACCTTC.

The rearrangement links TRBV12-3 or TRBV12-4 to TRBJ2-1; D gene unclear. V was pared by 3 bases and J by 9 bases, with 9 bases between. CDR3 length: 12 residues. In DNA, the CDR3 is TGTGCCAGCAGTTTCTATGGTGCTGAGCAGTTCTTC. Protein product: CASSFYGAEQFF.

The rearrangement links TRBV9 to TRBJ2-3; 8 bases agree with TRBD2. Germline V CDR1 and CDR2: SGDLS, YYNGEE. CDR3 length: 16 residues. The trim removed 4 bases at V and 1 base at J, leaving 8 bases unmatched. The CDR3 loop reads CASSRPMTSGTDTQYF. CDR3 DNA sequence: TGTGCCAGCAGCCGACCCATGACTAGCGGCACAGATACGCAGTATTTT.

Only one count was recorded for this clone. V and J are TRBV5-1 and TRBJ2-7; D uncertain. Germline values: CDR1 SGHRS, CDR2 YFSETQ. V shed 0 bases and J shed 2 bases, with 9 bases lying between them. This CDR3 is 14 amino acids long. CDR3 amino acids: CASSLGVSTYEQYF. As DNA, the CDR3 is TGCGCCAGCAGCTTGGGCGTATCAACCTACGAGCAGTACTTC.

This sequence joins TRBV11-2 and TRBJ1-1; 7 nucleotides match TRBD1. CDR1 is SGHAT and CDR2 is FQNNGV in the germline V gene. The CDR3 runs to 17 residues. With 1 base clipped from V and 0 bases from J, the junction kept 8 bases outside the gene matches. CDR3 residues: CASSLGAVDRLNTEAFF. The CDR3 DNA follows: TGTGCCAGCAGCTTAGGTGCAGTGGACAGGTTGAACACTGAAGCTTTCTTT.

The chain uses TRBV6-2 or TRBV6-3 and TRBJ1-5; TRBD1 matches 11 bases. Germline CDR1 and CDR2: MNHEY and SVGEGT. V lost 6 bases, J lost 2 bases, and 6 bases stayed unmatched. The CDR3 length is 16 residues. CDR3: CASSRDRGRGNQPQHF. As DNA, the CDR3 is TGTGCCAGCAGCCGGGACAGGGGGAGAGGCAATCAGCCCCAGCATTTT.

This sequence joins TRBV11-3 and TRBJ2-1, with 9 bases that match TRBD2. This CDR3 is built from 17 residues. CDR1 and CDR2 from the germline V gene are SGHNT and YENEEA. J lost 5 bases, V lost 0 bases, and 8 bases had no gene match. CDR3 nucleotides: TGTGCCAGCAGCTTAGATTATGGGCTAGCGGGGAACAATGAGCAGTTCTTC. It is translated as CASSLDYGLAGNNEQFF.

As for this clone: This CDR3 is also generated by other DNA sequences in the sample. V is TRBV9 and J is TRBJ2-7; D may be TRBD2 (5 bases). Germline loops: CDR1 SGDLS, CDR2 YYNGEE. This CDR3 is built from 14 residues. Trimming removed 0 bases from V and 3 bases from J, with 10 bases in between. This chain's CDR3 is CASSVGRASYEQYF. DNA for the CDR3: TGTGCCAGCAGCGTAGGGCGGGCCAGCTACGAGCAGTACTTC.